This is a list of T cell receptor beta chains from one sample in a study of molecular identifiers for immune sequencing clone quantification. One entry per CDR3 protein results from TCRdb running MiXCR on the PCR reads. The sample has more than 60,000 distinct CDR3 sequences; less than 20% are singletons. Sequences were obtained from naive CD8+ T cells from blood, with Jurkat cell RNA spiked in. All receptors derive from a human donor in good health. Some libraries in this study had Jurkat cell RNA spiked in. Both conserved end residues are part of each CDR3. Each record gives: CDR3 DNA, CDR3 protein, clone size, D gene, J gene, V gene. D genes are given only for firm matches. Clone size is given for some rows only: seen once, a few or many times, or a class if the clone is expanded.

DNA: TGTGCCAGCTCGAGGACTAGCTCCTACGAGCAGTACTTC
CDR3: CASSRTSSYEQYF
size: NA
D: TRBD2
J: TRBJ2-7
V: TRBV27

DNA: TGCAGTGCTCGAGGAGCACACTCCTACGAGCAGTACTTC
CDR3: CSARGAHSYEQYF
size: many
D: NA
J: TRBJ2-7
V: TRBV20-1

DNA: TGTGCCAGCAGCTTAAGATGGGGTAGAGTAACCTCACTCACAGATACGCAGTATTTT
CDR3: CASSLRWGRVTSLTDTQYF
size: many
D: NA
J: TRBJ2-3
V: TRBV7-2

DNA: TGTGCCATCAGTGAGTCGACGATGGTAAATTCACCCCTCCACTTT
CDR3: CAISESTMVNSPLHF
size: few
D: NA
J: TRBJ1-6
V: TRBV10-3

DNA: TGTGCCAGCAGCTACGACAGCCTAGCCAAAAACATTCAGTACTTC
CDR3: CASSYDSLAKNIQYF
size: many
D: NA
J: TRBJ2-4
V: TRBV9

DNA: TGTGCCAGCAGTTTAGCCGGACTAGCCCAAGAGACCCAGTACTTC
CDR3: CASSLAGLAQETQYF
size: many
D: TRBD2
J: TRBJ2-5
V: TRBV27

DNA: TGCAGTGCTCGGGACAGGGAATACGAGCAGTACTTC
CDR3: CSARDREYEQYF
size: few
D: TRBD1
J: TRBJ2-7
V: TRBV20-1

DNA: TGTGCCAGTAGTATGGGACTGTTGGCGGGAGGGGAGCTGTTTTTT
CDR3: CASSMGLLAGGELFF
size: many
D: NA
J: TRBJ2-2
V: TRBV19

DNA: TGTGCCAGCAGCTTGGAGAGGTCCCCACTCTATGGCTACACCTTC
CDR3: CASSLERSPLYGYTF
size: many
D: NA
J: TRBJ1-2
V: TRBV5-6

DNA: TGTGCCAGCAGTTTTGGGGGAAGTGAGCAGTTCTTC
CDR3: CASSFGGSEQFF
size: many
D: NA
J: TRBJ2-1
V: TRBV12-3/TRBV12-4

DNA: TGCGCCAGCAGCTGGGTAGCGGGAGACACAGATACGCAGTATTTT
CDR3: CASSWVAGDTDTQYF
size: NA
D: TRBD2
J: TRBJ2-3
V: TRBV7-9

DNA: TGTGCCACCAGCAGGGGGACAGGGGGCTTGACCGGGGAGCTGTTTTTT
CDR3: CATSRGTGGLTGELFF
size: many
D: TRBD1
J: TRBJ2-2
V: TRBV15

DNA: TGCGCCAGCAGCCAAGGCGGGACTAGCGGGACCTACGAGCAGTACTTC
CDR3: CASSQGGTSGTYEQYF
size: few
D: TRBD2
J: TRBJ2-7
V: TRBV4-1

DNA: TGTGCCAGCAGCTTGACAGCGTCTGGCGGCACTGAAGCTTTCTTT
CDR3: CASSLTASGGTEAFF
size: many
D: NA
J: TRBJ1-1
V: TRBV7-2

DNA: TGCAGTGCTAGCCAGGGTGGAAGGGGCGAGCAGTACTTC
CDR3: CSASQGGRGEQYF
size: many
D: NA
J: TRBJ2-7
V: TRBV20-1

DNA: TGCGCCAGCAGCCGGGGGCGGGAGGGTTTTAGCACAGATACGCAGTATTTT
CDR3: CASSRGREGFSTDTQYF
size: many
D: TRBD2
J: TRBJ2-3
V: TRBV4-1

DNA: TGTGCCAGCAGTGCTAACAGGGGGGCTTTAGGCAATCAGCCCCAGCATTTT
CDR3: CASSANRGALGNQPQHF
size: many
D: TRBD1
J: TRBJ1-5
V: TRBV6-1

DNA: TGTGCCAGCAGCTTAGCAGTGACAGGGGAAGCAGATACGCAGTATTTT
CDR3: CASSLAVTGEADTQYF
size: NA
D: TRBD1
J: TRBJ2-3
V: TRBV11-1

DNA: TGCAGCGCCGAAGGGCGTCTAGCGAACAATGAGCAGTTCTTC
CDR3: CSAEGRLANNEQFF
size: many
D: NA
J: TRBJ2-1
V: TRBV29-1

DNA: TGTGCCTGGAGTGGCTGGGACAGCTCCTACGAGCAGTACTTC
CDR3: CAWSGWDSSYEQYF
size: few
D: TRBD1
J: TRBJ2-7
V: TRBV30

DNA: TGCGCCAGCAGCCAGGAACCTTCCGGGGGCAGCACAGATACGCAGTATTTT
CDR3: CASSQEPSGGSTDTQYF
size: NA
D: NA
J: TRBJ2-3
V: TRBV4-1